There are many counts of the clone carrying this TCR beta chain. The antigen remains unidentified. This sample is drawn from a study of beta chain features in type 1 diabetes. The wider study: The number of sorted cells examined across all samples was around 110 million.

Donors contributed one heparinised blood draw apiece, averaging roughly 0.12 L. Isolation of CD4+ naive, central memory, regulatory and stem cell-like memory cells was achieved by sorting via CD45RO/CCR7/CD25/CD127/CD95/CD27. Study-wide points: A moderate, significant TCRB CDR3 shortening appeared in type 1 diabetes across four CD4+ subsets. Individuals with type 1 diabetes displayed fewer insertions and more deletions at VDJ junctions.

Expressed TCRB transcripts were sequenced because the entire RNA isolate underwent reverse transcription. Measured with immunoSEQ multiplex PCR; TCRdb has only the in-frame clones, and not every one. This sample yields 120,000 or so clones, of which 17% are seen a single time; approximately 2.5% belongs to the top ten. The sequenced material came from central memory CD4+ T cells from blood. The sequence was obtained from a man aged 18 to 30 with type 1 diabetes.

The CDR3 reads CASSLAGSRSGANVLTF. The CDR3 nucleotides read TGCGCCAGCAGCTTGGCGGGTAGTCGCTCTGGGGCCAACGTCCTGACTTTC. The chain couples TRBV5-1 to TRBJ2-6; D unresolved. The CDR3 is 17 amino acids. Germline lookup yields CDR1 SGHRS and CDR2 YFSETQ. The germline V and J ends were trimmed by 0 bases and 0 bases, with 10 bases remaining between them.